This T cell receptor (beta chain) was identified during a study of blood T cell repertoires in COVID-19. Profiling relied on immunoSEQ multiplex PCR, and the TCRdb table lists in-frame clones only, not all of them. The sample has around 270,000 clones, more than 75% seen once. This CDR3 region has 14 residues. Germline CDR1 is SGDLS and CDR2 is YYNGEE. V was shortened by 4 bases and J by 10 bases, with 18 bases between the two germline ends. This chain joins TRBV9 and TRBJ1-3; a possible D gene is TRBD1 (6 bases). The TCR comes from a middle-aged man who had recovered from COVID-19. Sequenced sample: peripheral blood. CDR3 sequence reads: CASSPRQAPPTIYF. The CDR3 region has the DNA TGTGCCAGCAGCCCCCGACAGGCCCCCCCGACCATATATTTT. The whole variable domain, remainder taken from reference TRBV9 and TRBJ1-3, is DSGVTQTPKHLITATGQRVTLRCSPRSGDLSVYWYQQSLDQGLQFLIQYYNGEERAKGNILERFSAQQFPDLHSELNLSSLELGDSALYFCASSPRQAPPTIYFGEGSWLTVV.